This TCR gamma chain emerged from a study of gamma delta lymphoproliferative disorders and STAT genes. The wider study: The LymphoTrack Dx TCRG Assay amplified gamma chains from at least 50 ng of genomic DNA. Study-level findings and limits: Apart from a couple of gamma clonotypes, major patient clonotypes were public.

TCRdb fed the multiplex PCR reads into CATT to redo clone calling. The profile covers roughly 2,200 gamma-chain clones, with roughly 9.8% appearing a single time and 50% to 60% taken by the ten largest. Sequencing used genomic DNA taken from PBMCs of patients and controls. Diagnoses were revised to meet 2017 WHO T-LGLL or HSTCL criteria. The CDR3 extends over 14 amino acids. V shed 0 bases and J 3 bases; nucleotides not matched to a gene: 5. Looked up from germline, CDR1 is EGSNGY and CDR2 is YDSYNSKV. Concerning this clone itself: Its cognate antigen is unknown.

The clonotype originates from a human donor with gamma-delta T-cell large granular lymphocyte leukemia. This chain links TRGV2 with TRGJ1 or TRGJ2. TCRdb leaves out the J gene; it was filled in here by matching the DNA to germline. The specimen sequenced was blood. As DNA, the CDR3 is TGTGCCACCTGGGACGGGTTGGCTTATTATAAGAAACTCTTT. Translating gives CATWDGLAYYKKLF.